The clone carrying this T cell receptor (beta chain) was picked up one time. The antigen is not known. The sample belongs to a study of shared clonotypes between healthy human individuals. General observations from the study: Relative to clonotypes present in all four donors, those not shared had lower generation probabilities. Among the subsets, naive ones generally showed larger estimated richness than memory ones.

The germline V gene encodes CDR1 SGHRS and CDR2 YFSETQ. The length of the CDR3 is 16 residues. Trimming removed 1 base at V and 4 bases at J, with 14 bases between. Deep-level settings were used for running the assay. TCRdb keeps only in-frame clones here, not all; method: immunoSEQ multiplex PCR. Of 1.4 million to 1.5 million clones listed, roughly 96% are singletons. The chain uses TRBV5-1 and TRBJ2-2; D unresolved. This TCR derives from a young man in good health. Sequencing input: naive CD4+ T cells sorted from blood. Subset here: CD45RA+ positively selected. CDR3 protein: CASSLRAALLTGELFF. CDR3 bases: TGCGCCAGCAGCTTGCGGGCAGCCTTACTCACCGGGGAGCTGTTTTTT. Together with reference TRBV5-1 and TRBJ2-2, the CDR3 gives the full variable domain: KAGVTQTPRYLIKTRGQQVTLSCSPISGHRSVSWYQQTPGQGLQFLFEYFSETQRNKGNFPGRFSGRQFSNSRSEMNVSTLELGDSALYLCASSLRAALLTGELFFGEGSRLTVL.